The next 17 T cell receptor beta chains were all read from a single sample in a study of metastatic and nonmetastatic thyroid tumors. Via MiXCR, TCRdb re-called the PCR reads. The sample gives over 15,000 clones, 9.5% to 15% of which show up once; roughly 31% is in the top ten. Thyroid surgery took place with no prior treatment in any patient. The sample comprised blood. The receptors derive from a female donor with papillary thyroid cancer or a benign thyroid nodule (not recorded which). Some clones in this sample may be carry-over from other donors' samples.

This clone was counted between two and nine times. The junction does not match germline at one end; this may be a read error. V usage is TRBV24-1 and J usage is TRBJ2-3; D remains ambiguous. Germline V gene lookup returns CDR1 KGHDR and CDR2 SFDVKD. This CDR3 is 16 amino acids long. The CDR3 DNA reads as TGTGTCACCAGTGACCACCGCCGAGGTGGGTCAGATACGCAGTATTTT. It is translated as CVTSDHRRGGSDTQYF.

This clone was seen repeatedly, ten times or more. V and J are TRBV3-1 and TRBJ1-2, with D perhaps matching TRBD1 (6 bases). The length of the CDR3 is 14 residues. V was trimmed by 2 bases and J by 2 bases, leaving 9 bases between them. Germline-derived CDR1 and CDR2 are LGHDT and YNNKEL (reference sequence). The CDR3 coding sequence is TGTGCCAGCAGCCAATTTACAGGGAACTATGGCTACACCTTC. This gives the protein CASSQFTGNYGYTF.

The sample holds many counts of this clone. The rearrangement links TRBV5-1 to TRBJ2-5; TRBD2 is a possible D gene (6 bases). Trimming cost V 4 bases and J 5 bases, with 12 bases left between them. The CDR3 consists of 13 residues. Germline V gene data show CDR1 as SGHRS and CDR2 as YFSETQ. CDR3 DNA sequence: TGCGCCAGCAGCCCGGGACTTGATGAGACCCAGTACTTC. This sequence encodes CASSPGLDETQYF.

A remark on this clone: One base away lies a much larger clone, so this may be a sequencing read error. Other DNA sequences in the sample encode the same CDR3. The rearrangement joins TRBV5-5 to TRBJ1-2; D gene unclear. Germline V gives CDR1 SGHKS, CDR2 YYEKEE (reference sequence). The CDR3 totals 15 residues. With 6 bases removed from V and 2 bases from J, the gap between germline ends came to 17 bases. For the CDR3, the DNA is TGTGCCAGCACCACCCGGGCGGGTGACAACTATGGCTACACCTTC. Its protein is CASTTRAGDNYGYTF.

This clone was detected ten times or more. The V gene is TRBV11-2, the J gene TRBJ2-2; possibly TRBD1 for D (5 bases). The CDR3 runs to 17 residues. Trimming pared 0 bases from V and 0 bases from J, leaving 11 bases between. Germline CDR1 is SGHAT and CDR2 is FQNNGV. CDR3 in DNA: TGTGCCAGCAGCTTAGATCTGGCAGGGACGAACACCGGGGAGCTGTTTTTT. Translated, it gives CASSLDLAGTNTGELFF.

The sample holds many counts of this clone. CDR3 region: CASGGVSSYNSPLHF. The CDR3 nucleotides read TGTGCCAGCGGGGGGGTGAGCTCCTATAATTCACCCCTCCACTTT. The rearrangement joins TRBV2 to TRBJ1-6; D perhaps matches TRBD1 (5 bases). Germline CDR1 is SNHLY and CDR2 is FYNNEI. Trimming shortened V by 8 bases and J by 0 bases, and 11 bases separated the two germline ends. The CDR3 contains 15 residues.

At least ten counts were recorded for this clone. J is TRBJ2-5 and V is TRBV20-1, with 7 bases fitting TRBD2. V shed 4 bases, J shed 4 bases, and the junction held 6 bases outside the gene matches. CDR1 is DFQATT and CDR2 is SNEGSKA in the germline V gene (reference sequence). This CDR3 has 13 amino acids. The CDR3 DNA is TGCAGTGCTACCGGTGGCGGGGGAGAGACCCAGTACTTC. Amino acid sequence: CSATGGGGETQYF.

This clone occurred a few times. One junction end does not reproduce the germline sequence, and a read error may be involved. This chain links TRBV28 with TRBJ2-1; D is ambiguous. Germline-derived CDR1 and CDR2 are MDHEN and SYDVKM. CDR3 length: 16 residues. CDR3: CASTTCGIKSYNDQFF. In nucleotides, the CDR3 is TGTGCCAGCACTACCTGTGGCATTAAATCCTACAATGATCAGTTCTTC.

The genes are TRBV28 and TRBJ2-6; possible D gene TRBD1, 5 bases. V shed 3 bases and J shed 3 bases, with 6 bases lying between them. From germline, CDR1 is MDHEN and CDR2 SYDVKM. The length of the CDR3 is 14 residues. The CDR3 sequence: CASSFQGGANVLTF. The CDR3 DNA reads as TGTGCCAGCAGTTTCCAGGGTGGGGCCAACGTCCTGACTTTC.

In its sample, this clone was seen many times. The V and J genes are TRBV3-1 and TRBJ1-1; no definite D call. The germline V gene has CDR1 LGHDT and CDR2 YNNKEL (reference sequence). This CDR3 contains 12 residues. V was shortened by 0 bases and J by 11 bases, with 10 bases between the two germline ends. Here the CDR3 reads CASSQDRTTAFF. The CDR3, as DNA: TGTGCCAGCAGCCAAGATCGAACTACGGCTTTCTTT.

Ten or more counts support this clone. No conserved phenylalanine or tryptophan is present at the end of the CDR3, so a read error is the likely explanation. The chain has TRBV20-1 and TRBJ1-6, with no clear D. The CDR3 runs to 13 residues. Germline CDR1 reads DFQATT; CDR2 reads SNEGSKA (reference sequence). V shed 1 base and J shed 9 bases, with 10 bases lying between them. The CDR3 DNA reads as TGCAGTGCTAGAGGGGTTTTCCGTTCACCCCTCCACTTG. It translates to CSARGVFRSPLHL.

This clone is categorized as medium-sized (0.01 to 0.1%). V is TRBV6-2 or TRBV6-3 and J is TRBJ2-7, with D possibly being TRBD1 or TRBD2 (5 bases each). Trimming stripped 7 bases from V and 0 bases from J, with 7 bases between. Germline values: CDR1 MNHEY, CDR2 SVGEGT. The CDR3 extends over 12 amino acids. The CDR3 spells CASKRGSYEQYF. For the CDR3, the DNA is TGTGCCAGCAAGAGGGGCTCCTACGAGCAGTACTTC.

This clone is medium-sized by share. The V call is TRBV28, the J call TRBJ1-1; D ambiguous. V shed 4 bases and J shed 3 bases, with 18 bases lying between them. This CDR3 has 16 residues. The germline CDR1 and CDR2 sequences are MDHEN and SYDVKM. In DNA, the CDR3 is TGTGCCAGCAGTTACCCCCCGCGGGGAATGGACACTGAAGCTTTCTTT. This gives the protein CASSYPPRGMDTEAFF.

This clone occurred many times. A much larger clone lies one base from this, so it may be a read error. This sample also contains other DNA sequences that code for the same CDR3. This sequence joins TRBV6-1 and TRBJ1-5, with a possible D match to TRBD1 (6 bases). Germline CDR1 MNHNS, CDR2 SASEGT. The CDR3 has 15 residues. For the CDR3, the DNA is TGTGCCAGCAACCCACGGGGGGGGGACAATCAGCCCCAGCACTTT. Translating it yields CASNPRGGDNQPQHF.

This clone came up many times. The gene calls are TRBV18 and TRBJ1-1, with D unresolved. Per germline, CDR1 KGHSH and CDR2 LQKENI. V was pared by 1 base and J by 4 bases, with 13 bases between. This CDR3 has 15 residues. CDR3 bases: TGTGCCAGCTCACCACTGAGGAGTGCGGGCACTGAAGCTTTCTTT. Protein sequence: CASSPLRSAGTEAFF.

This clone was seen repeatedly, ten times or more. The V call is TRBV5-6, the J call TRBJ2-2; 9 bases are a match to TRBD1. V was clipped by 0 bases and J by 0 bases; unmatched bases: 0. This CDR3 comprises 16 residues. Per the germline V gene, CDR1 is SGHDT and CDR2 is YYEEEE. Written as DNA, the CDR3 is TGTGCCAGCAGCTTGGGACAGGGGGCGAACACCGGGGAGCTGTTTTTT. Protein product: CASSLGQGANTGELFF.

This clone came up many times. J is TRBJ2-5 and V is TRBV2; D perhaps matches TRBD2 (5 bases). The V gene lost 6 bases and the J gene lost 1 base, with 9 bases spanning the gap. Germline V gives CDR1 SNHLY, CDR2 FYNNEI. The CDR3 consists of 13 residues. The CDR3 reads CASRRGIQETQYF. The CDR3 DNA reads TGTGCCAGCAGGAGAGGGATCCAAGAGACCCAGTACTTC.